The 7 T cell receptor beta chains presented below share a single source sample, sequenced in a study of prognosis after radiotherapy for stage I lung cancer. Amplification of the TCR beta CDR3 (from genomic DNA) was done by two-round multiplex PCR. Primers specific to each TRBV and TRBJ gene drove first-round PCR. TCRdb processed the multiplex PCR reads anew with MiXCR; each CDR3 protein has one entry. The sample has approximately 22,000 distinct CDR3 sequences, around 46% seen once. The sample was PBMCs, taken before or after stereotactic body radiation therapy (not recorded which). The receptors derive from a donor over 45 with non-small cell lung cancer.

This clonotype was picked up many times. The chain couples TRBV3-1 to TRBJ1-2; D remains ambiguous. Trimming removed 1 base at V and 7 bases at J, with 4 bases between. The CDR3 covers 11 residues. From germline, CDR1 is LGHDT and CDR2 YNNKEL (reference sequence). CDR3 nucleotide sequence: TGTGCCAGCAGCCAAGGGGGTGGCTACACCTTC. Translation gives CASSQGGGYTF.

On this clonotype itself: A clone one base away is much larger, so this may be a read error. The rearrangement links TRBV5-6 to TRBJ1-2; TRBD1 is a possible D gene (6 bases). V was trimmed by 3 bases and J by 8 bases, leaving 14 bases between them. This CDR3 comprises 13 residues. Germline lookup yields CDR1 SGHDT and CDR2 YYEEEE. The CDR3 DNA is TGTGCCAGCAGCTGGGACACGTCTTTGGGCTACACCTTC. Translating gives CASSWDTSLGYTF.

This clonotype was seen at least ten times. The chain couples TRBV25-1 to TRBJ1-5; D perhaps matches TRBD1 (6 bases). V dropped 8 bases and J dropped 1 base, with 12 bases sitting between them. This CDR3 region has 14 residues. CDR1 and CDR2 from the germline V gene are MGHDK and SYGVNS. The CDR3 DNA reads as TGTGCCAGCTATCAAAGGGGGAGCAATCAGCCCCAGCATTTT. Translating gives CASYQRGSNQPQHF.

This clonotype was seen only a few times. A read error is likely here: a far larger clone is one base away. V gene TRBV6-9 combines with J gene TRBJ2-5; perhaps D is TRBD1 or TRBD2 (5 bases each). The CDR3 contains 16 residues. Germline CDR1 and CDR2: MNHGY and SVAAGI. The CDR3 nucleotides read TGTGCCAGCAGTTACTCCTGGGACGGCCTCCAAGATACCCAGTACTTC. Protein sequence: CASSYSWDGLQDTQYF.

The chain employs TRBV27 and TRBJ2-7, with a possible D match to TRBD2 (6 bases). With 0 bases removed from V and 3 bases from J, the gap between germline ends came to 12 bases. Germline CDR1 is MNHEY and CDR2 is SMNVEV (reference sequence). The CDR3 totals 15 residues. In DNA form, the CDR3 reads TGTGCCAGCAGTTTATCGCGGCGGGGATACTACGAGCAGTACTTC. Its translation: CASSLSRRGYYEQYF.

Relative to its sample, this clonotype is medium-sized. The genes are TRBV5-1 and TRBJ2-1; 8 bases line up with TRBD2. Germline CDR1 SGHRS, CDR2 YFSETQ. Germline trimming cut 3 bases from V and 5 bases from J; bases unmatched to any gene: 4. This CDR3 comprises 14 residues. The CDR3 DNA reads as TGCGCCAGCAGCTATAGCGGGGATGACAATGAGCAGTTCTTC. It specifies CASSYSGDDNEQFF.

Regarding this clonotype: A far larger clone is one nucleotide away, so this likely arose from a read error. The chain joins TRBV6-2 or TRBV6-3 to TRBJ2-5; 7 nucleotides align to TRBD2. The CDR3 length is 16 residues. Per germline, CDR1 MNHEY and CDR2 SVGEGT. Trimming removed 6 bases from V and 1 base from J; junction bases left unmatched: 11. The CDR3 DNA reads TGTGCCAGCAGCCCGAACTCCGGGGGGACCCAAGAGACCCAGTACTTC. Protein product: CASSPNSGGTQETQYF.